This T cell receptor (beta chain) was captured in a study of OX40 agonist ivuxolimab in advanced cancers. Only in-frame clones appear in the TCRdb table, and some are missing; sequencing was by immunoSEQ multiplex PCR. Among 65,000 to 85,000 clones listed, about 90% were seen once. Sequenced here: CD4+ or CD8+ T cells sorted from blood, sampled in a trial of the OX40 agonist ivuxolimab. The TCR originated in an adult with an advanced solid tumor such as melanoma, head and neck, liver or kidney cancer.

This CDR3 is CASSFLTSSYEQYF. The CDR3 DNA sequence: TGCGCCAGCAGCTTCCTGACTAGCTCCTACGAGCAGTACTTC. V usage is TRBV5-1 and J usage is TRBJ2-7, with a possible D match to TRBD2 (6 bases). The germline V gene encodes CDR1 SGHRS and CDR2 YFSETQ. V was trimmed by 2 bases and J by 0 bases, leaving 9 bases between them. The length of the CDR3 is 14 residues.